This T cell receptor beta chain comes out of a study of beta chain features in type 1 diabetes. Study-wide results and limits: Shorter TCRB CDR3s, moderately but significantly so, marked every one of the four CD4+ subsets in Type 1 diabetes patients. It was among patients, rather than healthy donors, that naive, central memory and Treg TCRB repertoires appeared more similar. Cells that show high TCR expression could be over-represented by cDNA sequencing.

Since all of the isolated RNA was reverse transcribed, expressed TCRB transcripts were what got sequenced. The data were produced by immunoSEQ multiplex PCR, yet TCRdb's version contains in-frame clones alone and is incomplete. The repertoire holds 500,000 to 850,000 clones, with around 15% as singletons. Central memory, naive, regulatory and stem cell-like memory CD4+ cells were sorted by CD45RO/CCR7/CD25/CD127/CD95/CD27. Over 95% purity was reached by all sorted populations. V was pared by 8 bases and J by 0 bases, with 7 bases between. Germline assignment: CDR1 SNHLY and CDR2 FYNNEI. The CDR3 is made up of 12 amino acids. This clone was counted only a few times. Antigen: not known.

The TCR was taken from a man aged 18 to 35 with type 1 diabetes. Input material: naive CD4+ T cells from blood. The chain joins TRBV2 to TRBJ2-5; D unresolved. Here the CDR3 DNA reads TGTGCCAGCCGCCCGGACCAAGAGACCCAGTACTTC. Residues: CASRPDQETQYF.